The 25 T cell receptor beta chains listed next were all sequenced from one sample in a study of blood T cell repertoires in COVID-19. Produced via immunoSEQ multiplex PCR; TCRdb's table is partial and in-frame only. The data hold fewer than 300,000 clones, with approximately 86% observed a single time. The sequencing input was peripheral blood. Every receptor here comes from a woman in her twenties or thirties with acute or convalescent COVID-19.

This chain links TRBV7-9 with TRBJ2-3; D possibly corresponds to TRBD1 (5 bases). The CDR3 consists of 13 residues. Looked up from germline, CDR1 is SEHNR and CDR2 is FQNEAQ (reference sequence). The CDR3 sequence: CAVDRTSTDTQYF. CDR3 sequence (DNA): TGTGCAGTAGACCGGACATCTACAGATACGCAGTATTTT.

This clone has a handful of counts. In DNA, the CDR3 is TGTGCCTGGAGGCAGGCGAACACCGGGGAGCTGTTTTTT. Its protein product is CAWRQANTGELFF. The chain employs TRBV30 and TRBJ2-2; D ambiguous. The CDR3 contains 13 residues. Germline V lookup: CDR1 GTSNPN, CDR2 SVGIG (reference sequence). The V gene lost 3 bases and the J gene lost 0 bases, with 5 bases spanning the gap.

This chain uses TRBV18 with TRBJ2-7; the D gene is possibly TRBD2 (6 bases). This CDR3 spans 13 amino acids. Germline CDR1 reads KGHSH; CDR2 reads LQKENI. V dropped 1 base and J dropped 2 bases, with 6 bases sitting between them. CDR3 in amino acids: CASSPLAAYEQYF. CDR3 DNA sequence: TGTGCCAGCTCACCACTAGCGGCCTACGAGCAGTACTTC. The entire variable domain, with the rest obtained from reference TRBV18 and TRBJ2-7, is as follows: NAGVMQNPRHLVRRRGQEARLRCSPMKGHSHVYWYRQLPEEGLKFMVYLQKENIIDESGMPKERFSAEFPKEGPSILRIQQVVRGDSAAYFCASSPLAAYEQYFGPGTRLTVT.

The rearrangement joins TRBV12-5 to TRBJ1-1; D not resolved. CDR1 and CDR2 from the germline V gene are LGHNT and FRNRAP. The CDR3 spans 13 residues. Trimming cost V 6 bases and J 6 bases, with 14 bases left between them. The DNA of the CDR3 is TGTGCTAGTGGATCTCCAGTTATGTCTGAAGCTTTCTTT. Its protein product is CASGSPVMSEAFF.

The chain carries TRBV4-2 and TRBJ2-7; 13 bases are shared with TRBD2. J was trimmed by 9 bases and V by 1 base; bases with no gene match: 9. Germline-derived CDR1 and CDR2 are LGHNA and YNFKEQ. The CDR3 runs 16 residues. DNA of the CDR3: TGTGCCAGCAGCCAAGCCGATGGACTAGCGGGAGAAGTGCAGTACTTC. It translates to CASSQADGLAGEVQYF.

V and J are TRBV4-1 and TRBJ1-4, with a tentative D call TRBD1 (5 bases). Looked up from germline, CDR1 is MGHRA and CDR2 is YSYEKL. The V and J ends lost 0 bases and 4 bases respectively, with 9 bases between them. CDR3 size: 15 residues. CDR3 protein: CASSQDGGGNEKLFF. The CDR3 bases are TGCGCCAGCAGCCAAGATGGCGGGGGTAATGAAAAACTGTTTTTT.

The chain joins TRBV9 to TRBJ2-7; D might be TRBD2 (6 bases). V lost 3 bases and J 3 bases, leaving 16 bases between the germline ends. This CDR3 is 15 amino acids long. The V gene's germline CDR1 is SGDLS and CDR2 YYNGEE. The CDR3: CASSAGGILNYEQYF. Here the CDR3 DNA reads TGTGCCAGCAGCGCCGGAGGGATCTTGAACTACGAGCAGTACTTC.

V is TRBV12-3 or TRBV12-4 and J is TRBJ1-2, with a weak D call TRBD1 (5 bases). This CDR3 has 13 residues. V dropped 2 bases and J dropped 4 bases, with 8 bases sitting between them. CDR3 sequence (DNA): TGTGCCAGCAGTTTAAGGGGTCCCTATGGCTACACCTTC. Its translation: CASSLRGPYGYTF.

The chain recombines TRBV30 with TRBJ2-1; 11 bases align to TRBD2. The CDR3 is 15 residues long. Trimming cost V 0 bases and J 14 bases; bases outside gene matches: 12. Germline V CDR1 and CDR2: GTSNPN, SVGIG (reference sequence). CDR3 protein: CAWSVGSSGRAPEFF. The CDR3 coding sequence is TGTGCCTGGAGTGTAGGGAGTAGCGGGAGGGCTCCAGAGTTCTTC.

The chain links TRBV7-2 to TRBJ2-7; 10 nucleotides match TRBD2. Per germline, CDR1 SGHTA and CDR2 FQGNSA. The CDR3 loop spans 15 amino acids. Trimming at V came to 7 bases and at J to 3 bases, leaving 9 bases not matched to a gene. The CDR3 reads CASNEGLAPNYEQYF. The DNA of the CDR3 is TGTGCCAGCAACGAGGGACTAGCGCCCAACTACGAGCAGTACTTC. Full variable domain (rest looked up from reference TRBV7-2 and TRBJ2-7): GAGVSQSPSNKVTEKGKDVELRCDPISGHTALYWYRQSLGQGLEFLIYFQGNSAPDKSGLPSDRFSAERTGGSVSTLTIQRTQQEDSAVYLCASNEGLAPNYEQYFGPGTRLTVT.

The chain joins TRBV18 to TRBJ2-7; no definite D call. V shed 2 bases and J shed 2 bases, with 10 bases lying between them. The CDR3 loop spans 14 amino acids. The V gene's germline CDR1 is KGHSH and CDR2 LQKENI. The CDR3 is CASSPAADTYEQYF. The CDR3 DNA sequence: TGTGCCAGCTCACCAGCGGCAGATACCTACGAGCAGTACTTC.

V and J are TRBV5-4 and TRBJ2-1, with D uncertain. In germline, CDR1 is SGHNT, CDR2 YYREEE (reference sequence). CDR3 length equals 15 residues. Trimming left V 4 bases short and J 4 bases short, with 15 bases between. In nucleotides, the CDR3 is TGTGCCAGCAGCCCTAGGTACGAACTGTACAATGAGCAGTTCTTC. It is translated as CASSPRYELYNEQFF.

The chain has TRBV4-1 and TRBJ1-1; the D gene is possibly TRBD1 (5 bases). The CDR3 covers 15 residues. Germline V gene sequence: CDR1 MGHRA, CDR2 YSYEKL. V was pared by 0 bases and J by 2 bases, with 10 bases between. Here the CDR3 DNA reads TGCGCCAGCAGCCAAGAATTCGGGGGTAACACTGAAGCTTTCTTT. Its translation: CASSQEFGGNTEAFF.

This chain links TRBV19 with TRBJ2-1, with TRBD1 matching 8 bases. The germline gives CDR1 LNHDA, CDR2 SQIVND (reference sequence). Trimming at V came to 7 bases and at J to 5 bases, leaving 10 bases not matched to a gene. The CDR3 spans 15 residues. The CDR3 region is CASTTTGDRNNEQFF. CDR3 sequence (DNA): TGTGCCAGTACCACGACAGGGGATCGGAACAATGAGCAGTTCTTC.

With regard to this clone: The junction departs from germline at one end; a sequencing error may be responsible. This sequence joins TRBV3-1 (or the pseudogene TRBV3-2) and TRBJ2-1; the D gene is possibly TRBD1 (6 bases). The CDR3 covers 16 residues. The V gene's germline CDR1 is LGHDT and CDR2 YNNKEL (reference sequence). The CDR3 sequence is CASSKDRGQAYNEQFF. The DNA for the CDR3 is TGTGCCAGCAGCAAAGATAGGGGACAAGCGTACAATGAGCAGTTCTTC.

The rearrangement uses TRBV4-3 and TRBJ2-5, with 7 bases fitting TRBD2. The CDR3 totals 16 residues. The germline CDR1 and CDR2 sequences are LGHNA and YSLEER. Losses at the gene ends were 1 base for V and 4 bases for J; bases not matched to a gene: 9. In DNA form, the CDR3 reads TGCGCCAGCAGCCAAGTGGGGCAGCGGGATGGAGAGACCCAGTACTTC. Translating gives CASSQVGQRDGETQYF.

The chain is built from TRBV15 and TRBJ1-4; TRBD1 agrees at 7 bases. V was clipped by 1 base and J by 3 bases; unmatched bases: 8. Per germline, CDR1 LNHNV and CDR2 YYDKDF (reference sequence). The CDR3 sequence is 17 residues long. CDR3 region: CATSRGDRERSNEKLFF. In nucleotides, the CDR3 is TGTGCCACCAGCAGAGGAGACAGGGAGCGATCTAATGAAAAACTGTTTTTT.

The V call is TRBV13, the J call TRBJ2-1; 9 bases map to TRBD1. The V and J ends lost 4 bases and 7 bases, in that order; junction bases with no gene match: 5. This CDR3 region has 14 residues. CDR1 and CDR2 from the germline V gene are PRHDT and FYEKMQ (reference sequence). The CDR3 loop is CASSSDRGGNEQFF. Here the CDR3 DNA reads TGTGCCAGCAGCTCGGACAGGGGAGGAAATGAGCAGTTCTTC.

The count of this clone is one. The CDR3 DNA follows: TGTGCCAGCAGTTATTGGAGCGGGAGGGCGGAGACCCAGTACTTC. The encoded protein is CASSYWSGRAETQYF. This chain links TRBV6-5 with TRBJ2-5, with TRBD2 matching 10 bases. Trimming took 3 bases from V and 5 from J; bases not matched to a gene: 6. Germline assignment: CDR1 MNHEY and CDR2 SVGAGI. The CDR3 is 15 residues long.

The V call is TRBV30, the J call TRBJ2-6; weak D call: TRBD1 (5 bases). The germline V gene has CDR1 GTSNPN and CDR2 SVGIG (reference sequence). V lost 0 bases, J lost 2 bases, and 8 bases lay in between. The CDR3 is 15 residues long. The DNA for the CDR3 is TGTGCCTGGAGTGTACCCAGGGCTGGGGCCAACGTCCTGACTTTC. Encoded protein: CAWSVPRAGANVLTF.

The V and J genes are TRBV7-9 and TRBJ2-1; TRBD2 matches at 16 bases. J was trimmed by 8 bases and V by 9 bases; bases with no gene match: 7. CDR1 SEHNR and CDR2 FQNEAQ come from the germline V gene (reference sequence). CDR3 length equals 15 residues. The CDR3 loop reads CASLGLAGGADEQFF. The DNA of the CDR3 is TGTGCCAGTTTGGGACTAGCGGGAGGGGCCGATGAGCAGTTCTTC.

The chain employs TRBV7-2 and TRBJ2-7; TRBD1 aligns across 12 bases. The CDR3 contains 16 residues. V lost 1 base and J lost 5; bases outside the gene matches: 6. CDR1 is SGHTA and CDR2 is FQGNSA in the germline V gene. DNA for the CDR3: TGTGCCAGCAGCTTAGAATGGGGGACAGGGGGCGACGAGCAGTACTTC. Translating gives CASSLEWGTGGDEQYF.

CDR3 loop: CASSRGGHYEQYF. The CDR3 nucleotides read TGTGCCAGCTCACGGGGGGGACACTACGAGCAGTACTTC. J is TRBJ2-7 and V is TRBV18; maybe TRBD2 (7 bases). Germline values: CDR1 KGHSH, CDR2 LQKENI. Deletions cut 4 bases from V and 3 bases from J, with 10 bases between. The CDR3 is made up of 13 amino acids.

This clone was counted a few times. The CDR3 reads CASSPRPTGNYGYTF. CDR3 DNA: TGTGCCAGCAGCCCAAGACCGACAGGGAACTATGGCTACACCTTC. V is TRBV7-6 and J is TRBJ1-2; 7 nucleotides match TRBD1. Germline V gene lookup returns CDR1 SGHVS and CDR2 FNYEAQ. This CDR3 has 15 amino acids. V lost 5 bases to trimming and J lost 2 bases; unmatched junction nucleotides: 8.

This chain links TRBV6-1 with TRBJ2-7; 9 bases match TRBD1. Germline loops: CDR1 MNHNS, CDR2 SASEGT. The CDR3 consists of 16 residues. J lost 3 bases, V lost 3 bases, and 9 bases had no gene match. CDR3 region: CASSEGQGYSDYEQYF. DNA of the CDR3: TGTGCCAGCAGTGAGGGACAGGGCTACTCGGACTACGAGCAGTACTTC.